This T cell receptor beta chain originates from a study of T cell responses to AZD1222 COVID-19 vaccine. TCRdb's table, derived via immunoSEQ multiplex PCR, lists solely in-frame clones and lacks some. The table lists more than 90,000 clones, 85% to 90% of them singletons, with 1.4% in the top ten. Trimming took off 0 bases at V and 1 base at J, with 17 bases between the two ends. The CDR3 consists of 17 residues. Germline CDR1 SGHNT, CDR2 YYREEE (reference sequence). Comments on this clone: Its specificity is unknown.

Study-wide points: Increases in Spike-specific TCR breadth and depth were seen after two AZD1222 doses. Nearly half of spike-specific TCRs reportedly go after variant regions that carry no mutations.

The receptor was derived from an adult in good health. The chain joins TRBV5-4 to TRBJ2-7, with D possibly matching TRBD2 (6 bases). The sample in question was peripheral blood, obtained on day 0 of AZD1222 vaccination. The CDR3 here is CASSLAGLGDLSYEQYF. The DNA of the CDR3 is TGTGCCAGCAGCTTGGCCGGGCTTGGGGACTTGTCCTACGAGCAGTACTTC.